A selection of T cell receptor beta chains follows, all from one sample in a study of spatial heterogeneity in lung cancer. In TCRdb, the 5' RACE reads were re-called with MiXCR into one record per CDR3 protein. The sample records roughly 39,000 distinct CDR3 sequences, less than 6% being singletons. The specimen comprised PBMCs, sampled at surgery. These receptors all come from a male donor with early-stage non-small cell lung cancer. Each CDR3 is given with its conserved first and last residue. The order of the fields is D gene, J gene, V gene, clone size, CDR3 DNA, CDR3 protein. The D gene is left open where the match is weak. A clone size is listed for some rows: how often the clone was seen (once, few, many), or a class if it is expanded.

D: TRBD1
J: TRBJ2-6
V: TRBV7-2
size: few
DNA: TGTGCCAGCAGGGATTGGGACAGGTCGTTCTTTCCCTCTGGGGCCAACGTCCTGACTTTC
CDR3: CASRDWDRSFFPSGANVLTF

D: .
J: TRBJ1-1
V: TRBV20-1
size: many
DNA: TGCAGTGCTAGACCCGGGACATATACGAACACTGAAGCTTTCTTT
CDR3: CSARPGTYTNTEAFF

D: .
J: TRBJ2-7
V: TRBV5-8
size: many
DNA: TGTGCCAGCAGCTCACCCGGGGGGCCCTTCCTCTCCTACGAGCAGTACTTC
CDR3: CASSSPGGPFLSYEQYF

D: .
J: TRBJ2-2
V: TRBV9
size: many
DNA: TGTGCCAGCAGCGTAAACCCAGGGGACACCGGGGAGCTGTTTTTT
CDR3: CASSVNPGDTGELFF

D: .
J: TRBJ2-3
V: TRBV19
size: few
DNA: TGTGCCAGTACCCGACAGGTTTCAGATACGCAGTATTTT
CDR3: CASTRQVSDTQYF

D: TRBD1
J: TRBJ1-3
V: TRBV29-1
size: many
DNA: TGCAGCGTTTCCGGGACAGGGGACCCTGGAAACACCATATATTTT
CDR3: CSVSGTGDPGNTIYF

D: .
J: TRBJ1-6
V: TRBV30
size: many
DNA: TGTGCCTGGAGTCTAAGGGTTTCACCCCTCCACTTT
CDR3: CAWSLRVSPLHF

D: .
J: TRBJ1-1
V: TRBV11-3
size: few
DNA: TGTGCCAGCAGCTTAGATGGACAGATGAACACTGAAGCTTTCTTT
CDR3: CASSLDGQMNTEAFF

D: TRBD1
J: TRBJ1-5
V: TRBV3-1
size: few
DNA: TGTGCCAGCAGCCAAGATCACAGGGGGGATCAGCCCCAGCATTTT
CDR3: CASSQDHRGDQPQHF

D: TRBD1
J: TRBJ1-3
V: TRBV12-3/TRBV12-4
size: few
DNA: TGTGCCAGCAGTCAGGGACAGACCTTCTCTGGAAACACCATATATTTT
CDR3: CASSQGQTFSGNTIYF

D: .
J: TRBJ1-2
V: TRBV6-6
size: many
DNA: TGTGCCAGCAGTCACTATGGCTACACCTTC
CDR3: CASSHYGYTF

D: TRBD2
J: TRBJ2-3
V: TRBV3-1
size: many
DNA: TGTGCCAGTCAGCCCGGGACTAGCGGCACAGATACGCAGTATTTT
CDR3: CASQPGTSGTDTQYF

D: .
J: TRBJ1-5
V: TRBV29-1
size: many
DNA: TGCAGCGTTGGTGGCCCTGATCAGCCCCAGCATTTT
CDR3: CSVGGPDQPQHF

D: TRBD1
J: TRBJ2-7
V: TRBV20-1
size: many
DNA: TGCAGTGCTAGTTTGGCCGGACAGGGGTTAAAGAAGGGCGAGCAGTACTTC
CDR3: CSASLAGQGLKKGEQYF

D: .
J: TRBJ2-1
V: TRBV29-1
size: many
DNA: TGCAGCGTTGGGGCGGGGCGGGCGTACAATGAGCAGTTCTTC
CDR3: CSVGAGRAYNEQFF

D: .
J: TRBJ2-7
V: TRBV7-9
size: many
DNA: TGTGCCAGCAGCCTTCCGGGACTCTTGTCCTACGAGCAGTACTTC
CDR3: CASSLPGLLSYEQYF

D: TRBD1
J: TRBJ2-2
V: TRBV12-3/TRBV12-4
size: .
DNA: TGTGCCAGCAGTGGTAGGACAGGGGGTAACACCGGGGAGCTGTTTTTT
CDR3: CASSGRTGGNTGELFF

D: .
J: TRBJ2-2
V: TRBV28
size: many
DNA: TGTGCCAGCAGTTCCCGCGGGGAGCTGTTTTTT
CDR3: CASSSRGELFF

D: TRBD2
J: TRBJ2-3
V: TRBV4-3
size: many
DNA: TGCGCCAGCAGCCCCATGTCCGGGGGGGCCTCGGATACGCAGTATTTT
CDR3: CASSPMSGGASDTQYF

D: TRBD2
J: TRBJ2-2
V: TRBV20-1
size: many
DNA: TGCAGTGCTACCCGACTAGCTGACACCGGGGAGCTGTTTTTT
CDR3: CSATRLADTGELFF

D: TRBD2
J: TRBJ2-5
V: TRBV28
size: many
DNA: TGTGCCAGCAGGGGCGGGGGACAAGAGACCCAGTACTTC
CDR3: CASRGGGQETQYF

D: TRBD1
J: TRBJ1-2
V: TRBV20-1
size: many
DNA: TGCAGTGCTAGCCCCGGACAGGTCTATGGCTACACCTTC
CDR3: CSASPGQVYGYTF

D: .
J: TRBJ2-7
V: TRBV7-2
size: few
DNA: TGTGCCAGCAGCTTAGGCCCCAGGGACTACGAGCAGTACTTC
CDR3: CASSLGPRDYEQYF

D: .
J: TRBJ2-7
V: TRBV7-3
size: few
DNA: TGTGCCAGCAGCTTATCTGGGGGTCCCTACGAGCAGTACTTC
CDR3: CASSLSGGPYEQYF

D: .
J: TRBJ1-5
V: TRBV7-9
size: many
DNA: TGTGCCAGCAGCTTAGGACTTGGGGGGTTCGATCAGCCCCAGCATTTT
CDR3: CASSLGLGGFDQPQHF